A selection of T cell receptor beta chains follows, all from one sample in a study of blood T cell repertoires in COVID-19. Clones were read by immunoSEQ multiplex PCR, and TCRdb kept only the in-frame ones, dropping some. Here the sample spans 300,000 or so clones, about 89% being singletons. Sample: peripheral blood. The receptors stem from a woman between 45 and 60 years old who had recovered from COVID-19. Both conserved end residues are part of each CDR3. The order of the fields is CDR3 protein, CDR3 DNA, J gene, V gene, clone size, D gene. D genes are given only for firm matches. Where a row states a size, it is once, few, many or the class of an expanded clone; other rows omit it.

CDR3aa: CASSSNRDRGVNGDGYTF
CDR3nt: TGTGCCAGCAGCTCCAACCGGGACAGGGGCGTCAACGGGGATGGCTACACCTTC
j_gene: TRBJ1-2
v_gene: TRBV7-9
abundance: NA
d_gene: TRBD1

CDR3aa: CSVALPMGTGVSEAFF
CDR3nt: TGCAGCGTTGCGCTTCCTATGGGGACAGGGGTTTCTGAAGCTTTCTTT
j_gene: TRBJ1-1
v_gene: TRBV29-1
abundance: NA
d_gene: TRBD1

CDR3aa: CASSLGQGADTQYF
CDR3nt: TGTGCCAGCAGCCTCGGACAGGGAGCAGATACGCAGTATTTT
j_gene: TRBJ2-3
v_gene: TRBV11-3
abundance: few
d_gene: TRBD1

CDR3aa: CASSLLGADADTQYF
CDR3nt: TGTGCCAGCAGCTTATTGGGGGCCGATGCAGATACGCAGTATTTT
j_gene: TRBJ2-3
v_gene: TRBV7-9
abundance: many
d_gene: NA

CDR3aa: CASSLRGGNHEQYF
CDR3nt: TGTGCCAGCAGTTTAAGGGGGGGGAACCACGAGCAGTACTTC
j_gene: TRBJ2-7
v_gene: TRBV28
abundance: NA
d_gene: NA

CDR3aa: CASSLGPAGGQETQYF
CDR3nt: TGCGCCAGCAGCTTGGGGCCAGCGGGGGGCCAAGAGACCCAGTACTTC
j_gene: TRBJ2-5
v_gene: TRBV5-1
abundance: NA
d_gene: TRBD2

CDR3aa: CASRPPAGGRDTQYF
CDR3nt: TGTGCCAGTAGACCCCCCGCGGGGGGGAGAGATACGCAGTATTTT
j_gene: TRBJ2-3
v_gene: TRBV19
abundance: NA
d_gene: TRBD2

CDR3aa: CASSQDLLMGGMVYEQFF
CDR3nt: TGTGCCAGCAGCCAAGATTTGCTCATGGGCGGGATGGTCTATGAGCAGTTCTTC
j_gene: TRBJ2-1
v_gene: TRBV4-2
abundance: once
d_gene: NA

CDR3aa: CASSRRTAQETQYF
CDR3nt: TGTGCCAGCAGCCGGAGGACAGCTCAAGAGACCCAGTACTTC
j_gene: TRBJ2-5
v_gene: TRBV3-1/TRBV3-2
abundance: NA
d_gene: NA

CDR3aa: CASTGTGGFGQPQHF
CDR3nt: TGTGCCAGTACTGGGACGGGGGGCTTTGGTCAGCCCCAGCATTTT
j_gene: TRBJ1-5
v_gene: TRBV19
abundance: NA
d_gene: NA

CDR3aa: CAWSVGDRSPYGYTF
CDR3nt: TGTGCCTGGAGTGTAGGGGACAGGTCACCCTATGGCTACACCTTC
j_gene: TRBJ1-2
v_gene: TRBV30
abundance: NA
d_gene: TRBD1

CDR3aa: CASSLSGTGGRRETEAFF
CDR3nt: TGTGCCAGCAGTCTCTCCGGGACAGGGGGTAGAAGAGAAACTGAAGCTTTCTTT
j_gene: TRBJ1-1
v_gene: TRBV28
abundance: NA
d_gene: TRBD1

CDR3aa: CASSRGISGNTIYF
CDR3nt: TGTGCCAGCAGCCGAGGGATCTCTGGAAACACCATATATTTT
j_gene: TRBJ1-3
v_gene: TRBV14
abundance: NA
d_gene: NA

CDR3aa: CASRRDRYEQYF
CDR3nt: TGTGCCAGCCGAAGGGACAGGTACGAGCAGTACTTC
j_gene: TRBJ2-7
v_gene: TRBV6-5
abundance: NA
d_gene: TRBD1

CDR3aa: CASSLRGGSSYEQYF
CDR3nt: TGTGCCAGCAGCTTACGAGGCGGGAGCAGCTACGAGCAGTACTTC
j_gene: TRBJ2-7
v_gene: TRBV13
abundance: NA
d_gene: TRBD2

CDR3aa: CASSRTSYQETQYF
CDR3nt: TGTGCCAGCAGTCGGACATCGTACCAAGAGACCCAGTACTTC
j_gene: TRBJ2-5
v_gene: TRBV5-4
abundance: NA
d_gene: NA

CDR3aa: CASSHLAGDSSYEQYF
CDR3nt: TGCGCCAGCAGCCACTTAGCGGGAGACAGCTCCTACGAGCAGTACTTC
j_gene: TRBJ2-7
v_gene: TRBV4-1
abundance: NA
d_gene: TRBD2

CDR3aa: CAWSVPGSSYEQYF
CDR3nt: TGTGCCTGGAGTGTACCGGGGAGCTCCTACGAGCAGTACTTC
j_gene: TRBJ2-7
v_gene: TRBV30
abundance: once
d_gene: NA

CDR3aa: CASSQGGVRRSSYEQYF
CDR3nt: TGTGCCAGCAGCCAAGGGGGAGTCCGGAGGAGCTCCTACGAGCAGTACTTC
j_gene: TRBJ2-7
v_gene: TRBV3-1/TRBV3-2
abundance: NA
d_gene: NA

CDR3aa: CASSQDLPTGDYNTEAFF
CDR3nt: TGCGCCAGCAGCCAAGATCTACCTACAGGGGATTATAACACTGAAGCTTTCTTT
j_gene: TRBJ1-1
v_gene: TRBV4-1
abundance: NA
d_gene: TRBD1

CDR3aa: CASSLQGAIGETQYF
CDR3nt: TGTGCCAGCAGCCTACAGGGGGCTATTGGAGAGACCCAGTACTTC
j_gene: TRBJ2-5
v_gene: TRBV7-3
abundance: NA
d_gene: TRBD1

CDR3aa: CASTWGDTDTQYF
CDR3nt: TGTGCCAGCACCTGGGGGGATACAGATACGCAGTATTTT
j_gene: TRBJ2-3
v_gene: TRBV5-6
abundance: NA
d_gene: NA

CDR3aa: CASILREGYEQYF
CDR3nt: TGTGCCAGCATCCTCCGGGAGGGCTACGAGCAGTACTTC
j_gene: TRBJ2-7
v_gene: TRBV7-2
abundance: once
d_gene: TRBD2

CDR3aa: CSVRLRLNTEAFF
CDR3nt: TGCAGCGTAAGACTGAGACTAAACACTGAAGCTTTCTTT
j_gene: TRBJ1-1
v_gene: TRBV29-1
abundance: NA
d_gene: NA

CDR3aa: CASSPDRSGTLHF
CDR3nt: TGTGCCAGCAGCCCGGACCGCTCCGGGACCCTCCACTTT
j_gene: TRBJ1-6
v_gene: TRBV11-2
abundance: NA
d_gene: NA

CDR3aa: CASSLDGAGDRGDF
CDR3nt: TGTGCCAGCAGCTTGGATGGGGCGGGAGACAGGGGCGATTTT
j_gene: TRBJ1-4
v_gene: TRBV5-6
abundance: few
d_gene: TRBD1

CDR3aa: CASVTPPIDTEAFF
CDR3nt: TGTGCCAGCGTTACTCCCCCCATCGACACTGAAGCTTTCTTT
j_gene: TRBJ1-1
v_gene: TRBV27
abundance: NA
d_gene: NA

CDR3aa: CASSPERWSSYEQYF
CDR3nt: TGTGCCAGCAGTCCAGAGAGATGGAGCTCCTACGAGCAGTACTTC
j_gene: TRBJ2-7
v_gene: TRBV27
abundance: NA
d_gene: NA

CDR3aa: CASSLSGTLYEQYF
CDR3nt: TGTGCCAGCAGCTTGTCAGGAACCCTCTACGAGCAGTACTTC
j_gene: TRBJ2-7
v_gene: TRBV27
abundance: NA
d_gene: NA